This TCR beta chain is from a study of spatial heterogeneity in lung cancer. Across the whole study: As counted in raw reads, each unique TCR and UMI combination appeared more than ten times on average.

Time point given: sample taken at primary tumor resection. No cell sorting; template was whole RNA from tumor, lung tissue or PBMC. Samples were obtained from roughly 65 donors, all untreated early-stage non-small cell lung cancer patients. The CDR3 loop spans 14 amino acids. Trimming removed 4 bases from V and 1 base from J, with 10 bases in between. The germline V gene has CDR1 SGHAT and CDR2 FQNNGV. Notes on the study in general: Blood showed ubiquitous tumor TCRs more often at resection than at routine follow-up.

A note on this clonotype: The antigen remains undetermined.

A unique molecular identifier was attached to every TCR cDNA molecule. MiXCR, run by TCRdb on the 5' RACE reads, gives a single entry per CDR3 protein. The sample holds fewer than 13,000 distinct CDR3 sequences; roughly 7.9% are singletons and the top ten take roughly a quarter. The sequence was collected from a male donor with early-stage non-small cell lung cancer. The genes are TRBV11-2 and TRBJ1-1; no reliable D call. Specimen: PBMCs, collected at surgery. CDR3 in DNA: TGTGCCAGCAGCTCTGGACCCGCGAACACTGAAGCTTTCTTT. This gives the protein CASSSGPANTEAFF.